This T cell receptor (beta chain) stems from a study of blood T cell repertoires in COVID-19. Sequencing used immunoSEQ multiplex PCR; TCRdb keeps in-frame clones, though not all of them. The table shows approximately 300,000 clones, with roughly 89% occurring only once. Per germline, CDR1 SGHTA and CDR2 FQGNSA. The CDR3 totals 16 residues. V lost 4 bases, J lost 0 bases, and 16 bases lay in between. This clone was seen just once. This chain links TRBV7-2 with TRBJ2-7, with D perhaps TRBD1 (6 bases). The sequence derives from a woman in her 30s who had recovered from COVID-19. What was sequenced was PBMCs or T cells enriched from blood (not recorded which). CDR3: CASSSFDRSGSYEQYF. As DNA, the CDR3 is TGTGCCAGCAGCTCCTTCGACAGGTCTGGCTCCTACGAGCAGTACTTC.